Sequencing of this TCR beta chain was carried out in a study of T cell changes during pregnancy in multiple sclerosis. V trimming: 4 bases; J trimming: 0 bases; junction bases outside the gene matches: 5. CDR3 length: 18 amino acids. CDR1 is MDHEN, CDR2 SYDVKM, per germline. Some clones are missing from TCRdb's copy, which holds only in-frame ones; the method was immunoSEQ multiplex PCR. This table holds some 9,100 clones, 83% found once. The chain employs TRBV28 and TRBJ2-6; 11 bases map to TRBD1. The source was CD8+ T cells from peripheral blood mononuclear cells, collected in the third trimester of pregnancy. This TCR was recovered from a female donor in good health, enrolled as a control in a pregnancy study. The CDR3 DNA reads TGTGCCAGCAGTTCCTCGGACAGGGGGCACTCTGGGGCCAACGTCCTGACTTTC. Translated, it gives CASSSSDRGHSGANVLTF. Full variable domain (remainder filled in from reference TRBV28 and TRBJ2-6): DVKVTQSSRYLVKRTGEKVFLECVQDMDHENMFWYRQDPGLGLRLIYFSYDVKMKEKGDIPEGYSVSREKKERFSLILESASTNQTSMYLCASSSSDRGHSGANVLTFGAGSRLTVL.